The clone carrying this TCR beta chain has only a few counts. Its antigen is not identified. This sample is drawn from a study of T cells after yellow fever vaccination. Notes on the study in general: A minor fraction of clonotypes spanned both CD4 and CD8 compartments. Reappearing after the booster were most of the clones from primary vaccination (about 95% CD4, about 88% CD8). Abundant bulk-population clonotypes could contaminate the FACS-sorted repertoires.

Template switching with 5'RACE generated the TCR cDNA and added a universal primer site and UMIs. TCRdb independently ran MiXCR on the 5' RACE reads; one entry per CDR3 protein. Of about 330,000 distinct CDR3 sequences in the sample, around 7.3% were seen once. Trimming stripped 5 bases from V and 1 base from J, with 8 bases between. The CDR3 sequence is 14 residues long. Germline V gives CDR1 LGHNA, CDR2 YSLEER. The chain employs TRBV4-3 and TRBJ2-2, with D uncertain. The sequence was obtained from a man between 18 and 35 years old who received the YFV17D yellow fever vaccine. Material: PBMCs, obtained around 45 days after the first yellow fever vaccination. The CDR3 region is CASSFDENTGELFF. For the CDR3, the DNA is TGCGCCAGCAGCTTCGACGAGAACACCGGGGAGCTGTTTTTT.